This TCR beta chain was identified in a study of blood T cell repertoires in COVID-19. Study at large: The United States, Italy and Spain supplied acute and convalescent COVID-19 samples. The analysed material was cDNA or gDNA that came from T cells, B-cell-depleted T cells, or PBMCs.

Generated by immunoSEQ multiplex PCR, the TCRdb table keeps only in-frame clones and is missing some. The table shows about 160,000 clones, with over 85% occurring only once. Germline loops: CDR1 SGHNT, CDR2 YYREEE (reference sequence). CDR3 size: 16 residues. V lost 4 bases to trimming and J lost 11 bases; unmatched junction nucleotides: 16. The sample was peripheral blood. The chain links TRBV5-4 to TRBJ2-4, with TRBD2 identical over 9 bases. The source of this sequence is a woman aged 50 to 60 with acute or convalescent COVID-19. The CDR3, as DNA: TGTGCCAGCAGCCCCGAAGGGCTAGCGGGATTGTACGTTCAGTACTTC. This encodes CASSPEGLAGLYVQYF.